This T cell receptor (beta chain) was recovered during a study of Tregs in tolerant kidney transplant recipients. Turning to the study itself: Recipients received nonmyeloablative bone marrow transplants from related graft donors, with transient mixed chimerism. Study results and limitations: Antigen-driven expansion was suggested because donor-specific Tregs expanded more than all Tregs in tolerant patients. Findings come from small patient numbers and require larger validation.

The data were produced by immunoSEQ multiplex PCR, yet TCRdb's version contains in-frame clones alone and is incomplete. Recorded here are approximately 35,000 clones; the top ten clones represent approximately 6.9%. For this clone: Its antigen is not known. One end of the junction fails to match germline, which may point to a read error. The read falls 3 residues short of the CDR3 end, and the missing part is taken from the germline J gene.

The germline CDR1 and CDR2 sequences are SGHAT and FQNNGV. This CDR3 is 13 amino acids long. Thawed PBMCs were FACS-sorted into unstimulated CD4+CD25+CD127- regulatory T cells, CD4+CD25- non-regulatory cells, CD4 and CD8 cells. The chain combines TRBV11-2 with TRBJ2-5, with no clear D. This TCR was sampled from a human donor who received a combined kidney and bone marrow transplant. The sample in question was CD8+ T cells from blood, obtained before the transplant. The sequenced part of the CDR3 DNA is TGTGCCAGCAGTTTAGCCTACCAAGAGACC. Its protein product is CASSLAYQET. The complete CDR3 reads CASSLAYQETQYF.